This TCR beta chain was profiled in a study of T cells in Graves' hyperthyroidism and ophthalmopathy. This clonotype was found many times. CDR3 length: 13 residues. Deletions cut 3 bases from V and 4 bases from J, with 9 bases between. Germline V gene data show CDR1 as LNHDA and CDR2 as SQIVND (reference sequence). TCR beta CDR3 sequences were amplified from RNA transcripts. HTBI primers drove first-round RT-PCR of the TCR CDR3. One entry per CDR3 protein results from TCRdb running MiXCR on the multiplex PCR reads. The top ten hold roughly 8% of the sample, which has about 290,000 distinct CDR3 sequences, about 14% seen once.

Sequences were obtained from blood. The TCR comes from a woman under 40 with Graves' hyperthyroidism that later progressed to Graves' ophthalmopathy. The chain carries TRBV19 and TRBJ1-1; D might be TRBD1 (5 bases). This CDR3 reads CASSMLGTTEAFF. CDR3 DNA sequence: TGTGCCAGTAGTATGTTAGGGACCACTGAAGCTTTCTTT.